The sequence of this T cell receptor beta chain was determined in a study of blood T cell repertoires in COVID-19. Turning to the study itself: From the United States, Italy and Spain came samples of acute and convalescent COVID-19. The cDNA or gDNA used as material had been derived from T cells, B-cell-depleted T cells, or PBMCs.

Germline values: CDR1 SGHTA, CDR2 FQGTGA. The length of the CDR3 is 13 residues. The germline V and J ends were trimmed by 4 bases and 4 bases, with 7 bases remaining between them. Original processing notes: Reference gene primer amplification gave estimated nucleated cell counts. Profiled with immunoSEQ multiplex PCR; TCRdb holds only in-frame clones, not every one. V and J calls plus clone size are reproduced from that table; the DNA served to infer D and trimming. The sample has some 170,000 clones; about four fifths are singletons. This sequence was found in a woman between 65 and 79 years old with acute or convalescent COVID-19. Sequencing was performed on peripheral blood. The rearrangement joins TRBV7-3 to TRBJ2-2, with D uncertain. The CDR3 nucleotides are TGTGCCAGCAGCTCTACCATCACCGGGGAGCTGTTTTTT. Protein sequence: CASSSTITGELFF.